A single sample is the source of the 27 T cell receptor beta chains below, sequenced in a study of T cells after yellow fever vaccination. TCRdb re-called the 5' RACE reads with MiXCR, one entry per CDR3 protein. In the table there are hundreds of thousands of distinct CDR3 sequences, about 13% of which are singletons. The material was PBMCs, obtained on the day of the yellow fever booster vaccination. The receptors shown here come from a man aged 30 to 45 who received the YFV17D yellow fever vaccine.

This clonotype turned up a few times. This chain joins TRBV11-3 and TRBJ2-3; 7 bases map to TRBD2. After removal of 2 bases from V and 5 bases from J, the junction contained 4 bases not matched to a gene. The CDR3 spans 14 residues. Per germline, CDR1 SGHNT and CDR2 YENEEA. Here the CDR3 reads CASSLNPSGDTQYF. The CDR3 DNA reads TGTGCCAGCAGCTTAAATCCTAGCGGAGATACGCAGTATTTT.

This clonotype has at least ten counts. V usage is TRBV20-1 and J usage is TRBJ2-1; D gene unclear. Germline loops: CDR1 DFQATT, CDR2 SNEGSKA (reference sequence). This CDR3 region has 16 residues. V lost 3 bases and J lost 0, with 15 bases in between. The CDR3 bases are TGCAGTGCTAGCCCCCCACTTCCGCTCTCCTACAATGAGCAGTTCTTC. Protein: CSASPPLPLSYNEQFF.

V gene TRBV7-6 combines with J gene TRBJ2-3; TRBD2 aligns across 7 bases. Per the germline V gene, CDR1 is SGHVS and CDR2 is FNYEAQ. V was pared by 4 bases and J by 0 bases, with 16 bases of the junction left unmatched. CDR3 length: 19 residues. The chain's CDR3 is CASSSAYKRGKKSTDTQYF. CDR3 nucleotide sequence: TGTGCCAGCAGCTCGGCTTACAAGCGGGGCAAAAAGAGCACAGATACGCAGTATTTT. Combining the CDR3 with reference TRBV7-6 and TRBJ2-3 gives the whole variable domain GAGVSQSPRYKVTKRGQDVALRCDPISGHVSLYWYRQALGQGPEFLTYFNYEAQQDKSGLPNDRFSAERPEGSISTLTIQRTEQRDSAMYRCASSSAYKRGKKSTDTQYFGPGTRLTVL.

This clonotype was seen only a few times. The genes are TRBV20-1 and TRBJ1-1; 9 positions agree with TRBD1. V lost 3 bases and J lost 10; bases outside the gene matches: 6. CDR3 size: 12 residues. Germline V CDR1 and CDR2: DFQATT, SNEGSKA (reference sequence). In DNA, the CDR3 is TGCAGTGCTAGTCGGACAGGGGAAGGAGCTTTCTTT. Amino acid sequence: CSASRTGEGAFF.

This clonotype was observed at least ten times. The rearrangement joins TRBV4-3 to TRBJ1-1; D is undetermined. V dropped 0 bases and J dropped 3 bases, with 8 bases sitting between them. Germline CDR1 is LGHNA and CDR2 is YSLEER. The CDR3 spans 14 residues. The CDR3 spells CASSQDRAYTEAFF. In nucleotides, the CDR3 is TGCGCCAGCAGCCAAGATCGGGCCTACACTGAAGCTTTCTTT.

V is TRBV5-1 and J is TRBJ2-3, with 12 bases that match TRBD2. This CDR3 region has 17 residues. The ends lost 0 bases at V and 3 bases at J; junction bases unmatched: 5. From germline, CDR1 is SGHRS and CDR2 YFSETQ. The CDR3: CASSLVTGTSGTDTQYF. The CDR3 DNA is TGCGCCAGCAGCTTGGTTACCGGGACTAGCGGGACAGATACGCAGTATTTT. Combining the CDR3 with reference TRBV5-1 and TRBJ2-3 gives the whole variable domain KAGVTQTPRYLIKTRGQQVTLSCSPISGHRSVSWYQQTPGQGLQFLFEYFSETQRNKGNFPGRFSGRQFSNSRSEMNVSTLELGDSALYLCASSLVTGTSGTDTQYFGPGTRLTVL.

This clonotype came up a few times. The CDR3, as DNA: TGTGCCACCAAACCGGGACAGGCCACCGAGCAGTACTTC. Amino acids: CATKPGQATEQYF. V usage is TRBV6-6 and J usage is TRBJ2-7, with TRBD1 matching 8 bases. CDR3 length: 13 amino acids. J was trimmed by 6 bases and V by 10 bases; bases with no gene match: 11. CDR1 and CDR2 (germline): MNHNY, SVGAGI (reference sequence).

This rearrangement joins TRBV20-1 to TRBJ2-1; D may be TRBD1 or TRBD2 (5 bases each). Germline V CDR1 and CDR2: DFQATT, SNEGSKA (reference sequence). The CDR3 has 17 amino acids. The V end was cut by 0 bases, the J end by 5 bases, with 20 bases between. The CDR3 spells CSARDLRDPRVHNEQFF. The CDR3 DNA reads TGCAGTGCTAGAGATTTACGGGACCCCCGTGTCCACAATGAGCAGTTCTTC.

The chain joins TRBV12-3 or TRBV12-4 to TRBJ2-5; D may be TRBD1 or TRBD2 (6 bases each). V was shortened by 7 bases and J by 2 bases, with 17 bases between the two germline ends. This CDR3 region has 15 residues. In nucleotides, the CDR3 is TGTGCCAGCAACCCAACGTTAGGGGGGCAAGAGACCCAGTACTTC. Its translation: CASNPTLGGQETQYF.

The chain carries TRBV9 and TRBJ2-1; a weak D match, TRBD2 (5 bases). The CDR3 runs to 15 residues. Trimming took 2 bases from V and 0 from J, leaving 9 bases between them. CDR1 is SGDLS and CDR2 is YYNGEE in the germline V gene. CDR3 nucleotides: TGTGCCAGCAGCGTTTCAGCGGACTCCTACAATGAGCAGTTCTTC. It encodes CASSVSADSYNEQFF.

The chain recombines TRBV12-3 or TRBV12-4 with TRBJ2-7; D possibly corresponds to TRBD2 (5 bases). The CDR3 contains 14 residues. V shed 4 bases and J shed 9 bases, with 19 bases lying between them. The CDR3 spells CASSSPGFRSGQYF. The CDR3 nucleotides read TGTGCCAGCAGTTCTCCGGGGTTTAGGTCGGGGCAGTACTTC.

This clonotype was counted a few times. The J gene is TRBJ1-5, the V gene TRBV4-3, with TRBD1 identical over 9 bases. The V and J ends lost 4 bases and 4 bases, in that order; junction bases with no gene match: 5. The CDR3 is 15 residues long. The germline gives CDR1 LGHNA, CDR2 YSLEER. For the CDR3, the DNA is TGCGCCAGCAGCCTAATGACAGGGGGGAATCAGCCCCAGCATTTT. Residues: CASSLMTGGNQPQHF.

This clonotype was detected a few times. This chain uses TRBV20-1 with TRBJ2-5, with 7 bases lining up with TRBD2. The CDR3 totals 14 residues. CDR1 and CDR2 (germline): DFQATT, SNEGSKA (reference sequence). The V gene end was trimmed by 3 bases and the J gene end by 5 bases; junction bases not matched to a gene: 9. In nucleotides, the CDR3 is TGCAGTGCTAGGCGGAGCGGGGCCCAGGAGACCCAGTACTTC. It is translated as CSARRSGAQETQYF.

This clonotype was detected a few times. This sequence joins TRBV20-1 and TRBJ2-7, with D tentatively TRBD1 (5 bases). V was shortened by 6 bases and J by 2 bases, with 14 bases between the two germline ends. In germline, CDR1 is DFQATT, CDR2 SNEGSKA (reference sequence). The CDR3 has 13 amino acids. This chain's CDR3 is CSAPEQGPYEQYF. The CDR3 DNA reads TGCAGTGCCCCGGAGCAGGGCCCCTACGAGCAGTACTTC.

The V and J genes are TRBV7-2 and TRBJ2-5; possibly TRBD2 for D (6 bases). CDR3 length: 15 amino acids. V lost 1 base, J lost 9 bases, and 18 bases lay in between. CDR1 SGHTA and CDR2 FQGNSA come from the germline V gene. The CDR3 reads CASSLVGSGSNPQYF. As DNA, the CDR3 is TGTGCCAGCAGCTTAGTCGGTAGCGGCAGTAATCCCCAGTACTTC.

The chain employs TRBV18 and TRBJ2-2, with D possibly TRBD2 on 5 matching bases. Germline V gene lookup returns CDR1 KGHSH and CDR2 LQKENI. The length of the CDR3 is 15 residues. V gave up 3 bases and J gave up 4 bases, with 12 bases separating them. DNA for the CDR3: TGTGCCAGCTCACCCGTTCTAGGAGGCACCGGGGAGCTGTTTTTT. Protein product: CASSPVLGGTGELFF.

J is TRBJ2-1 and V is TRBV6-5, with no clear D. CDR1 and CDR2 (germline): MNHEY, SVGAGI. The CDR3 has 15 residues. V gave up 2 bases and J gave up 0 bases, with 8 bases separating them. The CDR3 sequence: CASSYTPSSYNEQFF. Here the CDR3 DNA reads TGTGCCAGCAGTTACACGCCAAGCTCCTACAATGAGCAGTTCTTC.

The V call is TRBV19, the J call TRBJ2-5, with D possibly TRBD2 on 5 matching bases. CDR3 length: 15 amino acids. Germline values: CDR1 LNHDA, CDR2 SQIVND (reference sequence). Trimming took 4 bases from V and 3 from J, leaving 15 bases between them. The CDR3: CASSTTRTRKETQYF. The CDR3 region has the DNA TGTGCCAGTAGTACTACTAGGACGCGGAAAGAGACCCAGTACTTC.

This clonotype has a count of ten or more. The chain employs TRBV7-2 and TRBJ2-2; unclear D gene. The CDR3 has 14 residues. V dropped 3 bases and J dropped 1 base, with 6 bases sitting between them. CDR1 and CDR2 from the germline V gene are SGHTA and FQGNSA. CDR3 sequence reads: CASSFYRNTGELFF. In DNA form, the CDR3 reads TGTGCCAGCAGCTTTTACAGGAACACCGGGGAGCTGTTTTTT.

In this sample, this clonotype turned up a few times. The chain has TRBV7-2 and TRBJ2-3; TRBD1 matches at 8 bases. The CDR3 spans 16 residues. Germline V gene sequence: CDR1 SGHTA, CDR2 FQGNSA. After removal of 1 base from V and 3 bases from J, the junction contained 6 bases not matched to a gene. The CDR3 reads CASSLVPGGKTDTQYF. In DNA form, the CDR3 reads TGTGCCAGCAGCTTAGTCCCAGGGGGCAAGACAGATACGCAGTATTTT.

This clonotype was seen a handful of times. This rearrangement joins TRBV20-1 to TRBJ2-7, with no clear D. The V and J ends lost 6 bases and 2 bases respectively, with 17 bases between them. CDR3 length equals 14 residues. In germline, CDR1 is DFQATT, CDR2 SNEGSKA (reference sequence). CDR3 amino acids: CSAIPRLGTYEQYF. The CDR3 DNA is TGCAGTGCCATCCCCCGGTTAGGGACCTACGAGCAGTACTTC.

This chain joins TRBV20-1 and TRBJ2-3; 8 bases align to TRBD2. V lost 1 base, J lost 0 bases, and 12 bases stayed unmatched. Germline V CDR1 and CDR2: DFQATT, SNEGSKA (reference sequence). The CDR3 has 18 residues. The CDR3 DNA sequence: TGCAGTGCTAGAGTCCCTCCGGGAGGGGTCCACAGCACAGATACGCAGTATTTT. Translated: CSARVPPGGVHSTDTQYF.

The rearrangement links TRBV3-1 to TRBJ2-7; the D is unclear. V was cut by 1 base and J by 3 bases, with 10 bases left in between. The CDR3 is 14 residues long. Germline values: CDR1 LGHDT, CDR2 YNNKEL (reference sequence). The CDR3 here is CASSQVANFYEQYF. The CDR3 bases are TGTGCCAGCAGCCAAGTAGCCAACTTCTACGAGCAGTACTTC.

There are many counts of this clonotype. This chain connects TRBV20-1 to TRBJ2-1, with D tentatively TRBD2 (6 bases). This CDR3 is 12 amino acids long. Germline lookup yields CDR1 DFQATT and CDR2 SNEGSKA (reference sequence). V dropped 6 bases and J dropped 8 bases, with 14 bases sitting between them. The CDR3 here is CSARETNHEQFF. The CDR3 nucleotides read TGCAGTGCCCGGGAGACTAACCATGAGCAGTTCTTC.

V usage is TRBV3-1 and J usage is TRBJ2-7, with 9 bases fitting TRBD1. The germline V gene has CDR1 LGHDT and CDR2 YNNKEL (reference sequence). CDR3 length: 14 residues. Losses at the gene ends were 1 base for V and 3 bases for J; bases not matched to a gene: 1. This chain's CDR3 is CASSQAGQGYEQYF. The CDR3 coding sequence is TGTGCCAGCAGCCAAGCGGGACAGGGCTACGAGCAGTACTTC.

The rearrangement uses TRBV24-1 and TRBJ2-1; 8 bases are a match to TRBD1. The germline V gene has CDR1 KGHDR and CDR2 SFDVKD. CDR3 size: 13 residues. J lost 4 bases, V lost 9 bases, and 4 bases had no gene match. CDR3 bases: TGTGCCACCTCCCAGGGGGCGTACAATGAGCAGTTCTTC. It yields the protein CATSQGAYNEQFF.

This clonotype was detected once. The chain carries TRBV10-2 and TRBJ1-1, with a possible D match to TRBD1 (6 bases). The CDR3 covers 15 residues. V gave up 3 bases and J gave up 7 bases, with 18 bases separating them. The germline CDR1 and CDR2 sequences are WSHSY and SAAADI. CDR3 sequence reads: CASSDPGGLRGEAFF. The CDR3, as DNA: TGCGCCAGCAGTGACCCTGGGGGGCTGAGGGGTGAAGCTTTCTTT.